This entry lists 3 T cell receptor beta chains sequenced from one sample in a study of response to subunit inactivated influenza vaccine. One entry per CDR3 protein, called by TCRdb with MiXCR from the RT-PCR reads. The sample has about 780,000 distinct CDR3 sequences, approximately 17% seen once; the top ten hold roughly a tenth. This sample comprised PBMCs from blood, obtained roughly 5 days after vaccination. The receptors were gathered from a man between 50 and 59 years old who received an inactivated influenza vaccine.

The chain is built from TRBV20-1 and TRBJ2-1; maybe TRBD2 (6 bases). The CDR3 contains 14 residues. V was clipped by 0 bases and J by 4 bases, with 10 bases between them. The germline gives CDR1 DFQATT, CDR2 SNEGSKA (reference sequence). CDR3 DNA: TGCAGTGCTAGAGATAGCGGAAAATACAATGAGCAGTTCTTC. Protein sequence: CSARDSGKYNEQFF.

This clonotype was counted between two and nine times. The gene calls are TRBV6-2 or TRBV6-3 and TRBJ2-7, with D tentatively TRBD1 (6 bases). The CDR3 loop spans 14 amino acids. The germline CDR1 and CDR2 sequences are MNHEY and SVGEGT. The V and J ends lost 2 bases and 3 bases respectively, with 11 bases between them. The CDR3 DNA sequence: TGTGCCAGCAGTTACCGGGACAAAGACTACGAGCAGTACTTC. Amino acid sequence: CASSYRDKDYEQYF.

This clonotype was observed a handful of times. The genes are TRBV10-3 and TRBJ2-3; 7 bases are shared with TRBD1. Trimming removed 6 bases from V and 0 bases from J; junction bases left unmatched: 6. The CDR3 has 15 amino acids. In germline, CDR1 is ENHRY, CDR2 SYGVKD. CDR3 amino acids: CAIRVDRLSTDTQYF. DNA of the CDR3: TGTGCCATCAGAGTGGACAGGTTAAGCACAGATACGCAGTATTTT.